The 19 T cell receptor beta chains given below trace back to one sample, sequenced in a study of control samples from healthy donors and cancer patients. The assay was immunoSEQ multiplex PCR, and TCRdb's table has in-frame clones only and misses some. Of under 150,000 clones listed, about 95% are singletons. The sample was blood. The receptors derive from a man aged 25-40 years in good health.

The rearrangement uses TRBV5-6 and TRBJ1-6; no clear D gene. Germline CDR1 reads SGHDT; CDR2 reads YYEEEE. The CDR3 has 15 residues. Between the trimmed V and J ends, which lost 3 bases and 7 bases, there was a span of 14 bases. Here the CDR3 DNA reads TGTGCCAGCAGCTACCTACAGCGTTGGAATTCACCCCTCCACTTT. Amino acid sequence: CASSYLQRWNSPLHF. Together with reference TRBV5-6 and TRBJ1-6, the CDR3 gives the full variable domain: DAGVTQSPTHLIKTRGQQVTLRCSPKSGHDTVSWYQQALGQGPQFIFQYYEEEERQRGNFPDRFSGHQFPNYSSELNVNALLLGDSALYLCASSYLQRWNSPLHFGNGTRLTVT.

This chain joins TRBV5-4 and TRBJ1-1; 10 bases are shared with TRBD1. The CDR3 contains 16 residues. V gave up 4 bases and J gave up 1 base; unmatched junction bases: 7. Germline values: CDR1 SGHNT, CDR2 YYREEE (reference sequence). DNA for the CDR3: TGTGCCAGCAGCCCACGGGACAGGGGAGCGAACACTGAAGCTTTCTTT. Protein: CASSPRDRGANTEAFF.

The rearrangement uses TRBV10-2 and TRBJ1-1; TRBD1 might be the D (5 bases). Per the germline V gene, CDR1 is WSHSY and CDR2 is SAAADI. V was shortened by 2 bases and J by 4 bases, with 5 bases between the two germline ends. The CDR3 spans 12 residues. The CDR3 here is CASSEGGTEAFF. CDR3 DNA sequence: TGCGCCAGCAGTGAGGGGGGCACTGAAGCTTTCTTT.

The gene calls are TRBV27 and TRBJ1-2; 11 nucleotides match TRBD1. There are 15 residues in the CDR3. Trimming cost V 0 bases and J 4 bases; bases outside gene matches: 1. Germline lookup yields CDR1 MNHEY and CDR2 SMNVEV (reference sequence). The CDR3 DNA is TGTGCCAGCAGTTTATCGGGACAGGGGGGCTATGGCTACACCTTC. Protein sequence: CASSLSGQGGYGYTF.

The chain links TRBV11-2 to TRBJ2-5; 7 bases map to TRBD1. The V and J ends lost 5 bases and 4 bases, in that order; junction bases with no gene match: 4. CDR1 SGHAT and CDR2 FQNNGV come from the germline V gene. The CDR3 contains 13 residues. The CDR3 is CASSRDSGETQYF. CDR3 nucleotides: TGTGCCAGCAGCCGGGACAGTGGAGAGACCCAGTACTTC.

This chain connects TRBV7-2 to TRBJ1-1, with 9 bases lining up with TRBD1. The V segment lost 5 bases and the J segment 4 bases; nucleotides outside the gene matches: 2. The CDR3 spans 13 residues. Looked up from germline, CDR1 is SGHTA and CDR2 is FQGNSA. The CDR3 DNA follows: TGTGCCAGCAGCACGACAGGGGGCACTGAAGCTTTCTTT. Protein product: CASSTTGGTEAFF.

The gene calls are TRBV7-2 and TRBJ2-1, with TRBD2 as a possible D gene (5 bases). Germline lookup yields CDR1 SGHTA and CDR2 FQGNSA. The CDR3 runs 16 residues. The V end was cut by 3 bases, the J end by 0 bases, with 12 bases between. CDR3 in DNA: TGTGCCAGCAGCTTTGGGAGACGGAGCTCCTACAATGAGCAGTTCTTC. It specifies CASSFGRRSSYNEQFF.

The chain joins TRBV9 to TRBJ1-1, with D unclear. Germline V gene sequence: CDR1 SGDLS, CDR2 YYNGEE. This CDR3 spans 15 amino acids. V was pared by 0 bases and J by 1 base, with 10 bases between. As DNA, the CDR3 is TGTGCCAGCAGCGTAGGCGTTAGGTGGAACACTGAAGCTTTCTTT. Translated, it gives CASSVGVRWNTEAFF.

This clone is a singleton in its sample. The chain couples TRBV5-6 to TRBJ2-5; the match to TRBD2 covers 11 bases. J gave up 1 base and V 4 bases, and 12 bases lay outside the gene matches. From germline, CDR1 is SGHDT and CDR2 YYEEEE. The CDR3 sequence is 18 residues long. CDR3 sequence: CASSRTLLAGEFQETQYF. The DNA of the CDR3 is TGTGCCAGCAGCCGTACACTACTAGCGGGGGAATTCCAAGAGACCCAGTACTTC.

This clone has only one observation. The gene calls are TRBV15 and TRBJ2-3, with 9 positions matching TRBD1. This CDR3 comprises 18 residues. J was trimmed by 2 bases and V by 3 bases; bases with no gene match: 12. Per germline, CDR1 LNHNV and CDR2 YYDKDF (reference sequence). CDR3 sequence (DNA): TGTGCCACCAGCAGCAAACAGGGGGCGGTGAGACACACAGATACGCAGTATTTT. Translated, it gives CATSSKQGAVRHTDTQYF.

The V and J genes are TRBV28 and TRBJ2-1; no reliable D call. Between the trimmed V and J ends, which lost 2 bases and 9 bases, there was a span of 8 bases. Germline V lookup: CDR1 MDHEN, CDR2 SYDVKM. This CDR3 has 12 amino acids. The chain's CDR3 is CASSLTPPEQFF. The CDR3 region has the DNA TGTGCCAGCAGTTTAACTCCCCCTGAGCAGTTCTTC. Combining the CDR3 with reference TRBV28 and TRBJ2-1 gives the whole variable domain DVKVTQSSRYLVKRTGEKVFLECVQDMDHENMFWYRQDPGLGLRLIYFSYDVKMKEKGDIPEGYSVSREKKERFSLILESASTNQTSMYLCASSLTPPEQFFGPGTRLTVL.

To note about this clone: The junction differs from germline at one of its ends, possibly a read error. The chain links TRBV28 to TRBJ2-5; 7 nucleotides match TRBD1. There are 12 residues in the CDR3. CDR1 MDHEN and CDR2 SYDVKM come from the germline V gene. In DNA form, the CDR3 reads TGTGCCAGCAGTTTGGGGACAGAGACCAAGTACTTC. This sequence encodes CASSLGTETKYF.

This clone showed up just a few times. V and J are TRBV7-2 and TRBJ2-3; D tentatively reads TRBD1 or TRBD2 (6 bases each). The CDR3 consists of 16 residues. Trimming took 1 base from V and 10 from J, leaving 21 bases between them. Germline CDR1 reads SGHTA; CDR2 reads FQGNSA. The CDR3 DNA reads TGTGCCAGCAGCTTAGGGCCAGCGGGCGGGACAATCTCGCAGTATTTT. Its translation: CASSLGPAGGTISQYF.

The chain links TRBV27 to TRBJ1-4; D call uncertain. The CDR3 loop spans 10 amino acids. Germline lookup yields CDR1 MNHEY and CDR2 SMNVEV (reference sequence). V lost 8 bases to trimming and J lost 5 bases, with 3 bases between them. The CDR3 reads CASGNEKLFF. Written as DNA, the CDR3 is TGTGCCAGCGGGAATGAAAAACTGTTTTTT. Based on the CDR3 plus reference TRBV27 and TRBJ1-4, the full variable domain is EAQVTQNPRYLITVTGKKLTVTCSQNMNHEYMSWYRQDPGLGLRQIYYSMNVEVTDKGDVPEGYKVSRKEKRNFPLILESPSPNQTSLYFCASGNEKLFFGSGTQLSVL.

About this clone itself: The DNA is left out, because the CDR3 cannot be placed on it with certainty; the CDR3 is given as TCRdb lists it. CDR3 region: CASTSGNQPQHF. The chain joins TRBV19 to TRBJ1-5. The CDR3 spans 12 residues, counting both ends. Germline-derived CDR1 and CDR2 are LNHDA and SQIVND (reference sequence).

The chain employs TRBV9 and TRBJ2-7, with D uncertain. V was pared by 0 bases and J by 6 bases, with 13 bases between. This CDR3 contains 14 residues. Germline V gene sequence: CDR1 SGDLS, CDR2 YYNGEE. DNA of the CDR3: TGTGCCAGCAGCGTAGAACCAGTCCCGACCGAGCAGTACTTC. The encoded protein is CASSVEPVPTEQYF. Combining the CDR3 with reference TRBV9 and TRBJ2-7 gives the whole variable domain DSGVTQTPKHLITATGQRVTLRCSPRSGDLSVYWYQQSLDQGLQFLIQYYNGEERAKGNILERFSAQQFPDLHSELNLSSLELGDSALYFCASSVEPVPTEQYFGPGTRLTVT.

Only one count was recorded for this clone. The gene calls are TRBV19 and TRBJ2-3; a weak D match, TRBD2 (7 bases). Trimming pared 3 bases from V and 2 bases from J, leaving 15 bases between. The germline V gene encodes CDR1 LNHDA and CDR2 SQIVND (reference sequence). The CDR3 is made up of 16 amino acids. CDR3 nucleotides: TGTGCCAGTAGTATGAGGGGGGGGACAAACACAGATACGCAGTATTTT. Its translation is CASSMRGGTNTDTQYF.

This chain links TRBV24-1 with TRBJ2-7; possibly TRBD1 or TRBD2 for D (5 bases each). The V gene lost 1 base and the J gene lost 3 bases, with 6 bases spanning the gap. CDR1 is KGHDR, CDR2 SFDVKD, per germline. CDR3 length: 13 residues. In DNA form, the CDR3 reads TGTGCCACCAGTGATTTTGGGGGCTACGAGCAGTACTTC. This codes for CATSDFGGYEQYF.

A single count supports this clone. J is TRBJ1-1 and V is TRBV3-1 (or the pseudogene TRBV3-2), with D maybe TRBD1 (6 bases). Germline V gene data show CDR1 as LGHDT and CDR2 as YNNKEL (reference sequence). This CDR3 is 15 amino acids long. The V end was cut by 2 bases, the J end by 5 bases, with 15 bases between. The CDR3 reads CASSQTGWRGTEAFF. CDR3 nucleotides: TGTGCCAGCAGCCAAACAGGGTGGCGAGGTACTGAAGCTTTCTTT.